This TCR beta chain originates from a study of cytomegalovirus exposure and HLA in healthy donors. Primers for the PCR totalled 60 Vbeta and 13 Jbeta. Profiling relied on immunoSEQ multiplex PCR, and the TCRdb table lists in-frame clones only, not all of them. The sample has over 150,000 clones, about 82% seen once. This clone was seen only once. The CDR3 is made up of 16 amino acids. Germline CDR1 and CDR2: SGHTA and FQGTGA. V was clipped by 5 bases and J by 0 bases, with 15 bases between them. The chain has TRBV7-3 and TRBJ2-3; D is possibly TRBD2 (6 bases). The sequence derives from a woman aged 50 to 60 in good health and CMV-seropositive. The sample consisted of PBMCs. CDR3 in amino acids: CASSLGGSSSTDTQYF. In nucleotides, the CDR3 is TGTGCCAGCAGCCTTGGGGGGTCCTCTAGCACAGATACGCAGTATTTT.